These 16 T cell receptor beta chains were all obtained from the same sample, sequenced in a study of blood T cell repertoires in COVID-19. Generated by immunoSEQ multiplex PCR, the TCRdb table keeps only in-frame clones and is missing some. The sample includes over 250,000 clones, approximately 84% of them seen just once. The sequenced sample was peripheral blood. The receptors were sampled from a human donor with COVID-19, enrolled during active disease. The donor label of this sample is uncertain.

CDR3 in DNA: TGTGCCAGCACCCTTCGACAGGCTGGCAATGAGCAGTTCTTC. As protein: CASTLRQAGNEQFF. The rearrangement uses TRBV6-5 and TRBJ2-1, with D possibly being TRBD1 (6 bases). The ends were cut back, 7 bases at V and 6 bases at J, with 16 bases in the middle. The CDR3 consists of 14 residues. Looked up from germline, CDR1 is MNHEY and CDR2 is SVGAGI.

V and J are TRBV30 and TRBJ2-7; 14 nucleotides align to TRBD2. The ends lost 1 base at V and 7 bases at J; junction bases unmatched: 6. The CDR3 sequence is 15 residues long. Germline V CDR1 and CDR2: GTSNPN, SVGIG (reference sequence). The CDR3 DNA follows: TGTGCCTGGAGTGAGGGACTAGCGGGAGCGAGGGAGCAGTACTTC. Translating gives CAWSEGLAGAREQYF.

The chain joins TRBV11-2 to TRBJ2-7, with 9 nucleotides matching TRBD1. Trimming removed 4 bases from V and 0 bases from J; junction bases left unmatched: 4. CDR1 is SGHAT, CDR2 FQNNGV, per germline. The CDR3 extends over 15 amino acids. The CDR3 nucleotides are TGTGCCAGCAGCTCGGGACAGGGAAGCTCCTACGAGCAGTACTTC. Protein product: CASSSGQGSSYEQYF.

V gene TRBV18 combines with J gene TRBJ2-7; D remains unclear. This CDR3 is 13 amino acids long. Deletions cut 5 bases from V and 6 bases from J, with 14 bases between. CDR1 and CDR2 (germline): KGHSH, LQKENI. Written as DNA, the CDR3 is TGTGCCAGCTCAGTAGAGCTCCTTGGCGAGCAGTACTTC. Protein product: CASSVELLGEQYF.

The rearrangement uses TRBV7-9 and TRBJ1-6; 7 bases map to TRBD1. The CDR3 loop spans 14 amino acids. J was trimmed by 9 bases and V by 5 bases; bases with no gene match: 7. Germline V gives CDR1 SEHNR, CDR2 FQNEAQ (reference sequence). The CDR3 loop is CASSQTGDPSPLHF. The CDR3 DNA reads TGTGCCAGCAGCCAAACAGGGGATCCTTCACCCCTCCACTTT.

About this clone: Relative to the germline gene, one junction end is altered; a read error may explain this. V gene TRBV7-7 combines with J gene TRBJ2-5; D is unresolved. Germline V gene sequence: CDR1 SSHAT, CDR2 FNYEAQ (reference sequence). CDR3 length equals 14 residues. The CDR3 DNA reads as TGTGCTAGCAGCTTATTAAGCGCCGCCGAGACCCAGTACTTC. This sequence encodes CASSLLSAAETQYF.

This clone turned up a few times. V usage is TRBV3-1 (or the pseudogene TRBV3-2) and J usage is TRBJ2-2, with D possibly being TRBD2 (5 bases). Germline CDR1 is LGHDT and CDR2 is YNNKEL (reference sequence). V lost 5 bases and J 2 bases, leaving 12 bases between the germline ends. There are 15 residues in the CDR3. The CDR3 DNA sequence: TGTGCCAGCAGCAACCTCGGGGAAAACACCGGGGAGCTGTTTTTT. Translating gives CASSNLGENTGELFF.

This clone has only one observation. V usage is TRBV9 and J usage is TRBJ1-1; a possible D gene is TRBD1 (6 bases). Trimming cost V 4 bases and J 4 bases, with 14 bases left between them. The germline gives CDR1 SGDLS, CDR2 YYNGEE. The length of the CDR3 is 14 residues. This CDR3 is CASSTQGWGTEAFF. In DNA, the CDR3 is TGTGCCAGCAGCACACAGGGATGGGGCACTGAAGCTTTCTTT.

The rearrangement links TRBV29-1 to TRBJ1-2; TRBD1 aligns across 10 bases. With 7 bases clipped from V and 3 bases from J, the junction kept 8 bases outside the gene matches. Germline lookup yields CDR1 SQVTM and CDR2 ANQGSEA. This CDR3 region has 14 residues. CDR3 residues: CSGGTGEIDYGYTF. DNA of the CDR3: TGCAGCGGAGGGACAGGGGAGATTGACTATGGCTACACCTTC.

The chain links TRBV11-2 to TRBJ2-7; the match to TRBD2 covers 10 bases. Germline V gene sequence: CDR1 SGHAT, CDR2 FQNNGV. J gave up 6 bases and V 3 bases, and 8 bases lay outside the gene matches. This CDR3 is built from 15 residues. The CDR3 DNA reads as TGTGCCAGCAGCTTTGTAACTAGCGGGAACTCCGAGCAGTACTTC. It is translated as CASSFVTSGNSEQYF.

This chain uses TRBV10-3 with TRBJ1-3; TRBD1 is a possible D gene (6 bases). Trimming stripped 9 bases from V and 0 bases from J, with 12 bases between. The CDR3 sequence is 14 residues long. Germline V lookup: CDR1 ENHRY, CDR2 SYGVKD. In DNA form, the CDR3 reads TGTGCCATTGGTCAGGGGAACTCTGGAAACACCATATATTTT. Its protein is CAIGQGNSGNTIYF.

The chain links TRBV12-5 to TRBJ2-3, with 8 positions matching TRBD1. This CDR3 region has 13 residues. The germline V gene has CDR1 LGHNT and CDR2 FRNRAP. With V trimmed by 6 bases and J by 6 bases, 5 bases remained unmatched. Here the CDR3 DNA reads TGTGCTAGTGGGAGGGACAGGTGGGATACGCAGTATTTT. It translates to CASGRDRWDTQYF. The full variable domain, rest sourced from reference TRBV12-5 and TRBJ2-3, is DARVTQTPRHKVTEMGQEVTMRCQPILGHNTVFWYRQTMMQGLELLAYFRNRAPLDDSGMPKDRFSAEMPDATLATLKIQPSEPRDSAVYFCASGRDRWDTQYFGPGTRLTVL.

The V call is TRBV29-1, the J call TRBJ2-6, with D unresolved. In germline, CDR1 is SQVTM, CDR2 ANQGSEA. The CDR3 loop spans 13 amino acids. The V gene lost 2 bases and the J gene lost 1 base, with 3 bases spanning the gap. The CDR3 spells CSVELSGANVLTF. The CDR3 DNA reads as TGCAGCGTTGAACTTTCTGGGGCCAACGTCCTGACTTTC.

In DNA form, the CDR3 reads TGTGCCAGCAGGATGAACAAGGAGACCAATGGCTACACCTTC. This sequence encodes CASRMNKETNGYTF. J is TRBJ1-2 and V is TRBV6-5; D is uncertain. CDR1 is MNHEY, CDR2 SVGAGI, per germline. This CDR3 region has 14 residues. The V gene lost 6 bases and the J gene lost 6 bases, with 17 bases spanning the gap.

The genes are TRBV6-1 and TRBJ1-2, with unresolved D. The germline CDR1 and CDR2 sequences are MNHNS and SASEGT. Deletions cut 0 bases from V and 6 bases from J, with 20 bases between. The CDR3 has 17 amino acids. CDR3 nucleotides: TGTGCCAGCAGTGAAGCGGTCCAAGCCCCCGGGAAAAATGGCTACACCTTC. This sequence encodes CASSEAVQAPGKNGYTF.

The chain is built from TRBV10-3 and TRBJ2-5; 12 bases map to TRBD1. From germline, CDR1 is ENHRY and CDR2 SYGVKD. The CDR3 is 16 amino acids. Losses at the gene ends were 2 bases for V and 5 bases for J; bases not matched to a gene: 6. CDR3 sequence reads: CAISEGGTGGVETQYF. As DNA, the CDR3 is TGTGCCATCAGTGAGGGCGGGACAGGGGGCGTCGAGACCCAGTACTTC.